This T cell receptor (beta chain) is drawn from a study of blood T cell repertoires in COVID-19. Across the whole study: Some COVID-19 samples were acute and others convalescent; all came from the United States, Italy and Spain. T cells, B-cell-depleted T cells, or PBMCs supplied cDNA or gDNA.

This table comes from immunoSEQ multiplex PCR, and its TCRdb copy is limited to in-frame clones, with some not included. The table lists 200,000 to 300,000 clones, over 75% of them singletons. Trimming removed 3 bases at V and 6 bases at J, with 9 bases between. The germline gives CDR1 SGHNT, CDR2 YENEEA. The CDR3 contains 13 residues. The sequenced sample was peripheral blood. The TCR was taken from a woman older than 75 with acute or convalescent COVID-19. The chain recombines TRBV11-3 with TRBJ2-1; D call uncertain. CDR3 sequence (DNA): TGTGCCAGCAGCTTGGGCAGCCTCAATGAGCAGTTCTTC. Amino acids: CASSLGSLNEQFF.